This T cell receptor (beta chain) was sequenced for a study of CXCR3-negative and CXCR3-positive naive CD8 T cells. Study-wide background: Libraries each contributed about 1.5 +/- 0.3 million TRB reads, for about 135 million in total. Study-level results: The study inferred TCR strength from TRB CDR3 properties and found comparable surface CD5 between naive subsets. Memory CD8+ cells showed much lower diversity, while both naive subsets displayed comparably high diversity.

5' RACE with UMI labels generated the TRB cDNA libraries. TCRdb reanalyzed the 5' RACE reads and collapses them to one entry per CDR3 protein, without DNA. This listing includes about 58,000 distinct CDR3 sequences. The germline V gene has CDR1 SGHTA and CDR2 FQGTGA. The CDR3 loop spans 12 amino acids. Turning to this clonotype: The antigen is not known.

The chain recombines TRBV7-3 with TRBJ2-3. Input material: naive CXCR3- CD8+ T cells from blood. Subset here: CD45RO-CCR7+CD27+CD95- naive CD8+ T cells lacking CXCR3 (TNR3-). The source of this sequence is a human donor in good health. Some clones in this sample may be carry-over from other donors' samples. The CDR3 sequence: CASSSRADTQYF.